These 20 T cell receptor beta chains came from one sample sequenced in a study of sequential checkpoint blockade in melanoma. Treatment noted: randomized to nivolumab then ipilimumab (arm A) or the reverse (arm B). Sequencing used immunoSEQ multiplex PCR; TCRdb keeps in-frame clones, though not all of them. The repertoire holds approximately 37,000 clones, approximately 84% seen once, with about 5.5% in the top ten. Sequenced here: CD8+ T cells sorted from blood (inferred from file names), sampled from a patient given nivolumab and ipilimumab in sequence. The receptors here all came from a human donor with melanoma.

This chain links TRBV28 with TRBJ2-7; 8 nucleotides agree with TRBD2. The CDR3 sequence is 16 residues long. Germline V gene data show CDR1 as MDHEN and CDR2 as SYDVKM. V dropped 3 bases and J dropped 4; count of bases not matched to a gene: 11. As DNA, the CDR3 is TGTGCCAGCAGTTTCTATCCCGGGAGGGGACTATACGAGCAGTACTTC. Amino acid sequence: CASSFYPGRGLYEQYF.

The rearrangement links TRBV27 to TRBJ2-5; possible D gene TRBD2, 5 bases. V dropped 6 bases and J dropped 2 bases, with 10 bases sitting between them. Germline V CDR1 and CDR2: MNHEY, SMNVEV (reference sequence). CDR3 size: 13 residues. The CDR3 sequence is CASRRGLQETQYF. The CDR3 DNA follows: TGTGCCAGCAGAAGAGGGTTACAAGAGACCCAGTACTTC.

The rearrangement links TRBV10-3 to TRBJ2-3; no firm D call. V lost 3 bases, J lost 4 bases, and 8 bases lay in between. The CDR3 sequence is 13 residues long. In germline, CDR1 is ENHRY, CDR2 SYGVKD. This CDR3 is CAISDQVADTQYF. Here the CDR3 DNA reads TGTGCCATCAGTGACCAGGTGGCAGATACGCAGTATTTT.

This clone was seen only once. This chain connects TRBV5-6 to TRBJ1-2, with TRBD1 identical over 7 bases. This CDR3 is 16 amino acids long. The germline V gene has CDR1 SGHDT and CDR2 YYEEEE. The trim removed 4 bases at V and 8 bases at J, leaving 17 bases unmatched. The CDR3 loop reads CASSHGTEPSSRGYTF. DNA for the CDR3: TGTGCCAGCAGCCACGGGACAGAACCCTCCAGTCGGGGCTACACCTTC.

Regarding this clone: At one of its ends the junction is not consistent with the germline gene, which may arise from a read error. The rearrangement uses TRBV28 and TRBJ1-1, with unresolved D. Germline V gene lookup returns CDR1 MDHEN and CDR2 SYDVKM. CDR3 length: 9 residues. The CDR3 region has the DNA TGTGCCAGCGGTGTAGTTAAAGTCTTT. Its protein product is CASGVVKVF. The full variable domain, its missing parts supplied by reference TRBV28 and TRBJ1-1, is DVKVTQSSRYLVKRTGEKVFLECVQDMDHENMFWYRQDPGLGLRLIYFSYDVKMKEKGDIPEGYSVSREKKERFSLILESASTNQTSMYLCASGVVKVFGQGTRLTVV.

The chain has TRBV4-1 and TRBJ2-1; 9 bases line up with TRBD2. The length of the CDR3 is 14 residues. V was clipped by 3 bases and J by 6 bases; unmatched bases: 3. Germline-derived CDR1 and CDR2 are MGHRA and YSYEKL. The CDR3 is CASSQRGGFNEQFF. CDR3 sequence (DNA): TGCGCCAGCAGCCAGCGGGGGGGCTTCAATGAGCAGTTCTTC.

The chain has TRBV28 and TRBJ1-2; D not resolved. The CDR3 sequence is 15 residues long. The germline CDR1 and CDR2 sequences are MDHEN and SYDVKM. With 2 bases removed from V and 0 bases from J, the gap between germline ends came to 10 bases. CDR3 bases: TGTGCCAGCAGTTTACGAACAGACACTAACTATGGCTACACCTTC. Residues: CASSLRTDTNYGYTF.

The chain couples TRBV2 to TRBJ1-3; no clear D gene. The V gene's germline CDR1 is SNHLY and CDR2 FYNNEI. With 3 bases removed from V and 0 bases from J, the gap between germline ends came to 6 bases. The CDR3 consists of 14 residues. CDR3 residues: CASSDISSGNTIYF. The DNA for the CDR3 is TGTGCCAGCAGTGATATCAGCTCTGGAAACACCATATATTTT. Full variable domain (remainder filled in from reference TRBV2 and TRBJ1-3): EPEVTQTPSHQVTQMGQEVILRCVPISNHLYFYWYRQILGQKVEFLVSFYNNEISEKSEIFDDQFSVERPDGSNFTLKIRSTKLEDSAMYFCASSDISSGNTIYFGEGSWLTVV.

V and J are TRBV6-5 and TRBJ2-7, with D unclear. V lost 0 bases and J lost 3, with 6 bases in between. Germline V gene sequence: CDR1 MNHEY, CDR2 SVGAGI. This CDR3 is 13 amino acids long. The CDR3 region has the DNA TGTGCCAGCAGTTACTCGTCAGACTACGAGCAGTACTTC. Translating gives CASSYSSDYEQYF.

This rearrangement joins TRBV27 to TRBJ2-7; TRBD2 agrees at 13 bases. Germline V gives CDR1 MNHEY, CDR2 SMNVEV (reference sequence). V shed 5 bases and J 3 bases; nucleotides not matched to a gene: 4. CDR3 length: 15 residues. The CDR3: CASSLGLAGDYEQYF. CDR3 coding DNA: TGTGCCAGCAGTCTTGGACTAGCGGGAGACTACGAGCAGTACTTC.

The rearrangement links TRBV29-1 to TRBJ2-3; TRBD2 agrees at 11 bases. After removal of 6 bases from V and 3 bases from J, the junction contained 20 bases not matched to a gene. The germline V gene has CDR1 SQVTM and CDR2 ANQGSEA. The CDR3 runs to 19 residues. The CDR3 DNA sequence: TGCAGCGTCGCTTCACACATAGCGGGAGGGCCGGCCGGTACAGATACGCAGTATTTT. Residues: CSVASHIAGGPAGTDTQYF.

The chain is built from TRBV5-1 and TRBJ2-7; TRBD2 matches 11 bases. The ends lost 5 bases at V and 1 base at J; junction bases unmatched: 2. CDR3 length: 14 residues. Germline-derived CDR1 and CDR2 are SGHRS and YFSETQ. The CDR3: CASRTSGTSYEQYF. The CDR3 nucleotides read TGCGCCAGCAGGACTAGCGGGACATCCTACGAGCAGTACTTC.

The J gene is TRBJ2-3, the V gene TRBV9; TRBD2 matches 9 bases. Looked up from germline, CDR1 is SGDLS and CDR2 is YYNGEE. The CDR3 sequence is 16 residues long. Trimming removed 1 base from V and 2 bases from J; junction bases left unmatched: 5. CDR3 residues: CASSVFSGGATDTQYF. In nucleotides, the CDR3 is TGTGCCAGCAGCGTATTTAGCGGGGGTGCCACAGATACGCAGTATTTT.

CDR3: CASRPLGISYNEQFF. The CDR3 bases are TGCGCCAGCAGACCCCTGGGCATCTCCTACAATGAGCAGTTCTTC. V is TRBV5-1 and J is TRBJ2-1; no reliable D call. Per the germline V gene, CDR1 is SGHRS and CDR2 is YFSETQ. V shed 5 bases and J shed 0 bases, with 12 bases lying between them. This CDR3 is built from 15 residues.

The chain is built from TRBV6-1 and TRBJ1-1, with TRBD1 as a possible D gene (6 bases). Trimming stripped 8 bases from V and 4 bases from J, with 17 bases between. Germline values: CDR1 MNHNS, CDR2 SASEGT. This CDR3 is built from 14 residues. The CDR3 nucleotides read TGTGCCAGCGGTGGGACACAGGGTAGCACTGAAGCTTTCTTT. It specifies CASGGTQGSTEAFF.

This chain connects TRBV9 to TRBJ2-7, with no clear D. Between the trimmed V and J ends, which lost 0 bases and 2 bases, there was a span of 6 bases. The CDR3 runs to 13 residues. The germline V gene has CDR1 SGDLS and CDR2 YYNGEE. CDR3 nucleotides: TGTGCCAGCAGCGTAGGAGTGGCCTACGAGCAGTACTTC. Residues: CASSVGVAYEQYF.

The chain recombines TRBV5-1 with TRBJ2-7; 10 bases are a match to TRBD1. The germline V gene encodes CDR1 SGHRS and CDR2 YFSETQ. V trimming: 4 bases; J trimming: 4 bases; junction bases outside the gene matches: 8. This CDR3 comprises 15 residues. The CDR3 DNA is TGCGCCAGCAGCCCAGGTGACAGGGGGCTATACGAGCAGTACTTC. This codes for CASSPGDRGLYEQYF.

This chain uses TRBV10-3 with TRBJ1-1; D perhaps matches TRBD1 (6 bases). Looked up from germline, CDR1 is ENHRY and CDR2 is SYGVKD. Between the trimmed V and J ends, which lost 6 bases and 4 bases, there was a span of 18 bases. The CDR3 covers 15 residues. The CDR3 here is CAISASGGAGTEAFF. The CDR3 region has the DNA TGTGCCATCAGCGCTTCGGGGGGCGCGGGCACTGAAGCTTTCTTT.

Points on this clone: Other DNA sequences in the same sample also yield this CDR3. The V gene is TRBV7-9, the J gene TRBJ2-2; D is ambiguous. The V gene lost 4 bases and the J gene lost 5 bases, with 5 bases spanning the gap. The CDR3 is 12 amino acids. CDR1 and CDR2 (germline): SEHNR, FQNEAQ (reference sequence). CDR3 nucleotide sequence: TGTGCCAGCAGCTCCCTGACCGGGGAGCTGTTTTTT. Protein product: CASSSLTGELFF.

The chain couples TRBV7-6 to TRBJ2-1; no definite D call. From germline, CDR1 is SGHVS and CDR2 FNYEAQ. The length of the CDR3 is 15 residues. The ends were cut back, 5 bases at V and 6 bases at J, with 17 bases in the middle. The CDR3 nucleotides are TGTGCCAGCAGCCGATACTCCCCCTCCCTCAATGAGCAGTTCTTC. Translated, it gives CASSRYSPSLNEQFF.